This TCR beta chain was identified in a study of cytomegalovirus exposure and HLA in healthy donors. 13 Jbeta primers and 60 Vbeta primers were used for the PCR. The data were produced by immunoSEQ multiplex PCR, yet TCRdb's version contains in-frame clones alone and is incomplete. The data show approximately 160,000 clones, 70% to 85% seen once. This clone has a handful of counts. This CDR3 has 15 residues. CDR1 and CDR2 from the germline V gene are MNHEY and SMNVEV (reference sequence). V lost 8 bases, J lost 5 bases, and 21 bases lay in between. The rearrangement uses TRBV27 and TRBJ1-2, with a tentative D call TRBD1 (6 bases). This receptor was obtained from a woman in her 30s in good health and CMV-seronegative. Sequencing was performed on PBMCs. DNA of the CDR3: TGTGCCAGCCGATTAGGGGACACCACGAAATATGGCTACACCTTC. Protein: CASRLGDTTKYGYTF.